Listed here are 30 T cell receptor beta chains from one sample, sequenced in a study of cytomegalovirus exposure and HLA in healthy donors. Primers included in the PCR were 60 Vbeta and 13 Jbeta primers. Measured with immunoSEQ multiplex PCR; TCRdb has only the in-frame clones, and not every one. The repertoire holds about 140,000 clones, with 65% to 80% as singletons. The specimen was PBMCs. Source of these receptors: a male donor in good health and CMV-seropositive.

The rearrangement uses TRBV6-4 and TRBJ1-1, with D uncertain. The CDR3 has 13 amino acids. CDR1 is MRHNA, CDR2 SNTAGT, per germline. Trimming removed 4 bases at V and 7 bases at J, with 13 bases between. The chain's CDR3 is CASSGAFGGEAFF. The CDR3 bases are TGTGCCAGCAGTGGTGCGTTCGGAGGTGAAGCTTTCTTT.

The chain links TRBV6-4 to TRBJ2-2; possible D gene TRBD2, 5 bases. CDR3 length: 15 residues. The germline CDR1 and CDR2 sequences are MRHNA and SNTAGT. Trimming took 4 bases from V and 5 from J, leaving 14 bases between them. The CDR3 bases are TGTGCCAGCAGTGTTAGCGACGACCCAACCGGGGAGCTGTTTTTT. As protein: CASSVSDDPTGELFF.

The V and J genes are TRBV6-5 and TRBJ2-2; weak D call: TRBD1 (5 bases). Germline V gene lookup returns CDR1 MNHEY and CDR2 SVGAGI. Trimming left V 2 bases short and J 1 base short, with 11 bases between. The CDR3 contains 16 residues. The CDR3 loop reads CASSYTPGKNTGELFF. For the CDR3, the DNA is TGTGCCAGCAGTTACACACCAGGGAAGAACACCGGGGAGCTGTTTTTT.

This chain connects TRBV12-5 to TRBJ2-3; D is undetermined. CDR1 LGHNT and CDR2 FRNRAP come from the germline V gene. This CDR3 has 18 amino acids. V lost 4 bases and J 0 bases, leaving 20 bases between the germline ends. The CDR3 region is CASGSLLNYPQSTDTQYF. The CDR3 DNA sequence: TGTGCTAGTGGTTCTCTCCTGAACTACCCGCAGAGCACAGATACGCAGTATTTT.

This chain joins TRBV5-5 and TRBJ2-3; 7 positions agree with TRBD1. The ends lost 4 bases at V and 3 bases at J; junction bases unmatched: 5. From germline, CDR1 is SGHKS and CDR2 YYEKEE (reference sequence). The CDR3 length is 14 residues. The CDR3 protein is CASSPGQATDTQYF. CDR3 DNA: TGTGCCAGCAGCCCAGGACAGGCTACAGATACGCAGTATTTT.

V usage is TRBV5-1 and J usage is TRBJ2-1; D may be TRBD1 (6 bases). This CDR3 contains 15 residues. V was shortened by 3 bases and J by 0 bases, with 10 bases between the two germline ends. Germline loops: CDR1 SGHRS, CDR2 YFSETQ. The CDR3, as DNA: TGCGCCAGCAGCTCGGACAGCCTCTCCTACAATGAGCAGTTCTTC. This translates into CASSSDSLSYNEQFF.

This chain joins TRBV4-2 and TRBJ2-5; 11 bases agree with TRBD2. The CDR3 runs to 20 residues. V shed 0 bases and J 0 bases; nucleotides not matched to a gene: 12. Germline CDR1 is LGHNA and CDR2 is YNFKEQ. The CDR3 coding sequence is TGTGCCAGCAGCCAAGATTCACTAGCGGGAGTATCCCTGAACCAAGAGACCCAGTACTTC. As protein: CASSQDSLAGVSLNQETQYF.

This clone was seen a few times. The CDR3 loop is CASSLVAVAYEQYF. The DNA for the CDR3 is TGTGCCAGCAGCTTAGTAGCGGTGGCCTACGAGCAGTACTTC. This sequence joins TRBV11-2 and TRBJ2-7, with a tentative D call TRBD2 (6 bases). The germline V gene has CDR1 SGHAT and CDR2 FQNNGV. The length of the CDR3 is 14 residues. V was trimmed by 1 base and J by 2 bases, leaving 9 bases between them. Supplemented by reference TRBV11-2 and TRBJ2-7, the full variable domain reads EAGVAQSPRYKIIEKRQSVAFWCNPISGHATLYWYQQILGQGPKLLIQFQNNGVVDDSQLPKDRFSAERLKGVDSTLKIQPAKLEDSAVYLCASSLVAVAYEQYFGPGTRLTVT.

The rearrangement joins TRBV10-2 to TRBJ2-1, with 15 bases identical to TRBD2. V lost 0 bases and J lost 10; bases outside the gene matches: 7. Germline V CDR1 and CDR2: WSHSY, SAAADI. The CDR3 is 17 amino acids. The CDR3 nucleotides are TGCGCCAGCAGTGAGTCCGGACTAGCGGGGGGGAGGCGGGAGCAGTTCTTC. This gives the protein CASSESGLAGGRREQFF.

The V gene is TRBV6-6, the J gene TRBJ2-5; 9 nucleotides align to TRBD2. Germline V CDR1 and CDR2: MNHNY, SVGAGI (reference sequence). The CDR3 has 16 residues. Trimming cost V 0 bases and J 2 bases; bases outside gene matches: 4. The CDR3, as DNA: TGTGCCAGCAGTTACTCTCTAGCGGGGAGACAAGAGACCCAGTACTTC. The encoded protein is CASSYSLAGRQETQYF.

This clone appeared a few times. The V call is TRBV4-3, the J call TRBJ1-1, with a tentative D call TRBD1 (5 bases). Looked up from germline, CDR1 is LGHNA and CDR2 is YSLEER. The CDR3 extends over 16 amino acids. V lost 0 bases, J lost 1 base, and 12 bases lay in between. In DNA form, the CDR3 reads TGCGCCAGCAGCCAAGATTGGAGGGGAACGAACACTGAAGCTTTCTTT. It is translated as CASSQDWRGTNTEAFF.

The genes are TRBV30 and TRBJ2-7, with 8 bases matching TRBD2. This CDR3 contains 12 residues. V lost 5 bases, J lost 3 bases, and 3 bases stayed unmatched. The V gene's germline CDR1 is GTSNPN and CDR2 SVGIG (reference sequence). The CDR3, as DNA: TGTGCCTGGGGGACTAGATTCTACGAGCAGTACTTC. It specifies CAWGTRFYEQYF.

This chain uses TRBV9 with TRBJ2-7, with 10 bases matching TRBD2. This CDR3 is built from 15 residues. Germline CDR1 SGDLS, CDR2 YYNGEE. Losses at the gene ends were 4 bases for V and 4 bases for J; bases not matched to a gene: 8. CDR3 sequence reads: CASSPREREGYEQYF. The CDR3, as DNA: TGTGCCAGCAGCCCCCGGGAGCGGGAGGGTTACGAGCAGTACTTC.

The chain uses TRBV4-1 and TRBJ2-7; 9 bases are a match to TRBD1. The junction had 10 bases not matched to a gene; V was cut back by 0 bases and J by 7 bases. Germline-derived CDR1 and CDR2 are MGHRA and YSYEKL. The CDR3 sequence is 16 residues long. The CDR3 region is CASSQDYGTGRGEQYF. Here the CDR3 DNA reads TGCGCCAGCAGCCAAGATTACGGGACAGGGCGTGGGGAGCAGTACTTC.

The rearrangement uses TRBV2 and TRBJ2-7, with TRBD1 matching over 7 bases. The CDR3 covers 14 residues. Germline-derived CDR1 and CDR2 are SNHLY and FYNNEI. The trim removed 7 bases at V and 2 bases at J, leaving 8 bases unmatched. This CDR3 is CASTLAGTAYEQYF. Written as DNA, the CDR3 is TGTGCCAGCACTCTAGCCGGGACAGCCTACGAGCAGTACTTC.

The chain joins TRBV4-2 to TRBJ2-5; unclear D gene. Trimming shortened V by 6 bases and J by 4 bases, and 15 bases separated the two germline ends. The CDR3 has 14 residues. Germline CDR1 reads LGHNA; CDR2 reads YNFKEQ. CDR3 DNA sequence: TGTGCCAGCAGAGAGACGGGTGTGGGAGAGACCCAGTACTTC. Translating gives CASRETGVGETQYF.

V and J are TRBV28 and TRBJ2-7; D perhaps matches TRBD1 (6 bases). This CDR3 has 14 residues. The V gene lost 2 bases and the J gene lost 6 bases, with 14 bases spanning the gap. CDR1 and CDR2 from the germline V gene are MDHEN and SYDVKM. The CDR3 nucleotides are TGTGCCAGCAGTTTAGTTTGGGGGCCGGGCGAGCAGTACTTC. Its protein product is CASSLVWGPGEQYF.

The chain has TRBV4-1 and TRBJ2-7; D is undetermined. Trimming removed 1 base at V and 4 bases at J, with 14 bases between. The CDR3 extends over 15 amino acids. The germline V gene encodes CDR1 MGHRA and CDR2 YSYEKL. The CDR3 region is CASSQVRGPEYEQYF. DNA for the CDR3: TGCGCCAGCAGCCAAGTCCGAGGTCCCGAATACGAGCAGTACTTC.

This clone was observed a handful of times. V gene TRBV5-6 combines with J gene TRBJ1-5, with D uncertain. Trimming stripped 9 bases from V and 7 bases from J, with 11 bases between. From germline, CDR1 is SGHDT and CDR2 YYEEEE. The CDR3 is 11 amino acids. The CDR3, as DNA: TGTGCCACCCGATGTGAGCAGCCCCAGCATTTT. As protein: CATRCEQPQHF.

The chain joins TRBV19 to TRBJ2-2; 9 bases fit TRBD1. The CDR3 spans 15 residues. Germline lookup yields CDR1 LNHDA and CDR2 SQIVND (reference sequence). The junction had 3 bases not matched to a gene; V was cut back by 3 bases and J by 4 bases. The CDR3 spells CASSMDRGGTGELFF. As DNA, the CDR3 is TGTGCCAGTAGTATGGACAGGGGTGGCACCGGGGAGCTGTTTTTT.

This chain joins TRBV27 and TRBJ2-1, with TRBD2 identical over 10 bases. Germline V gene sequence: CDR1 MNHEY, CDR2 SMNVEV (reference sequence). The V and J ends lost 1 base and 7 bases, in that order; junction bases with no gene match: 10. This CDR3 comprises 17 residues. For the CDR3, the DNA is TGTGCCAGCAGTTTATATGTCCAAGCGGGAGGGAAGAATGAGCAGTTCTTC. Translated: CASSLYVQAGGKNEQFF.

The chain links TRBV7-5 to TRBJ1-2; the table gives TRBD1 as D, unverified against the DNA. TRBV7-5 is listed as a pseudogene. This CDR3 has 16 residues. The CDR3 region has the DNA TGTGCCAGAAGCTTAGCGAGCAGGGTGCATAACTATGGCTACACCTTC. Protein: CARSLASRVHNYGYTF.

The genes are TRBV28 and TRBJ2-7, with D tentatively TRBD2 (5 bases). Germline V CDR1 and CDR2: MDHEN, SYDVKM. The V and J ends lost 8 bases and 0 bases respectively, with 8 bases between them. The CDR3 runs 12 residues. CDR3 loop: CASGLFSYEQYF. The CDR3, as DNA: TGTGCCAGCGGACTGTTCTCCTACGAGCAGTACTTC.

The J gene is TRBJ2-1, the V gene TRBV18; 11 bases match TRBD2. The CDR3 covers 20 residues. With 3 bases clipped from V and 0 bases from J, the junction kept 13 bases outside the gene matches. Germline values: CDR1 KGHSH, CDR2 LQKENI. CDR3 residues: CASSPQRGLAEGSSYNEQFF. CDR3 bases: TGTGCCAGCTCACCCCAAAGGGGACTAGCGGAGGGCAGCTCCTACAATGAGCAGTTCTTC.

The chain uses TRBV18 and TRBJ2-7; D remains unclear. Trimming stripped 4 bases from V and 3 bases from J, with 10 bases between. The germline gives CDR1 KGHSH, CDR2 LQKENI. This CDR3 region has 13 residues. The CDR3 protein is CASSLGTDYEQYF. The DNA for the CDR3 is TGTGCCAGCTCACTGGGCACGGACTACGAGCAGTACTTC. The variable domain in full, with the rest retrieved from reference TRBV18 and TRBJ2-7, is NAGVMQNPRHLVRRRGQEARLRCSPMKGHSHVYWYRQLPEEGLKFMVYLQKENIIDESGMPKERFSAEFPKEGPSILRIQQVVRGDSAAYFCASSLGTDYEQYFGPGTRLTVT.

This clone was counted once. The CDR3 is CASMVVGGYTF. The DNA for the CDR3 is TGTGCCAGCATGGTAGTCGGGGGCTACACCTTC. J is TRBJ1-2 and V is TRBV2; D is uncertain. The V gene's germline CDR1 is SNHLY and CDR2 FYNNEI. The V and J ends lost 7 bases and 8 bases respectively, with 11 bases between them. CDR3 length equals 11 residues.

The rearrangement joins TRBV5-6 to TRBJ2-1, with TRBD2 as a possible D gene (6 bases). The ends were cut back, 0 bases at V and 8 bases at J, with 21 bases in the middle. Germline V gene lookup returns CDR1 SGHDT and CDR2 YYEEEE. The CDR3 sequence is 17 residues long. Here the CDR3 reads CASSLVGGAGMGDEQFF. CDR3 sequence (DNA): TGTGCCAGCAGCTTGGTTGGAGGGGCAGGGATGGGCGATGAGCAGTTCTTC.

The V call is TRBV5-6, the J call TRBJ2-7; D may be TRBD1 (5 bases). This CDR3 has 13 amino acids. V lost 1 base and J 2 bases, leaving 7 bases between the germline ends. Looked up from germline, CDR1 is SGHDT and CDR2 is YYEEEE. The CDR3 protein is CASSLIRAYEQYF. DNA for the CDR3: TGTGCCAGCAGCTTGATCAGGGCCTACGAGCAGTACTTC.

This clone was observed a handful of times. CDR3: CASSFHTGGAFF. In DNA form, the CDR3 reads TGTGCCAGCAGTTTTCATACAGGGGGAGCTTTCTTT. The V and J genes are TRBV27 and TRBJ1-1, with 8 bases matching TRBD1. The ends lost 3 bases at V and 10 bases at J; junction bases unmatched: 4. This CDR3 spans 12 amino acids. CDR1 is MNHEY, CDR2 SMNVEV, per germline (reference sequence).

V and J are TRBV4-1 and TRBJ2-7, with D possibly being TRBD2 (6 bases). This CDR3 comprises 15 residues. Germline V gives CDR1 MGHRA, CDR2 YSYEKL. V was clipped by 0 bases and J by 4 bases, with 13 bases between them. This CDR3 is CASSQDGGDVYEQYF. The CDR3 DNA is TGCGCCAGCAGCCAAGACGGGGGAGACGTATACGAGCAGTACTTC.